This T cell receptor beta chain was captured by sequencing in a study of cytomegalovirus exposure and HLA in healthy donors (TCRdb year 2017). Notes on the research overall: An earlier analysis of 550 to 700 of the donors reported 250 to 300 Gb of sequence data and roughly 110 million unique TCR beta sequences from approximately 180 million T cells. An early release covering around 630 HLA-typed donors comprised roughly 300 gigabases of sequencing data and around 86 million unique TCR sequences. Among the roughly 380 genotyped donors, approximately 76% belonged to the genetic ancestry cluster associated with self-reported Caucasian donors. The study aimed to test whether cataloging public T cell receptors could reveal signatures of past pathogen exposure. The study used immunosequencing to profile the T cell repertoires of 670 or so subjects and linked those repertoires to cytomegalovirus serostatus. Along with the roughly 670-subject first cohort, a separate validation cohort of approximately 110 different subjects was used. The study combined high-throughput TCR immunosequencing, statistical association of individual TCRs with disease status, and machine learning to predict cytomegalovirus infection status. A later analysis re-examined previously published TCR beta repertoires from more than 550 donors and added high-resolution HLA genotyping to investigate patterns of TCR occurrence. In the later analysis, no new phenotypic data were used to find candidate immune exposures; instead, reliance was placed on TCR beta sequences and their occurrence across donors. An earlier analysis of some 500 of the donors applied high-throughput TCR beta sequencing to assess whether each TCR beta V gene segment acted as functional or pseudogenic. Donor age, sex, ethnicity and CMV serostatus were compiled alongside the repertoire data. A later genetic analysis used genome-wide SNP genotypes for about 65% of the roughly 670 donors, treating that subset as a discovery cohort. Every discovery cohort repertoire had been produced on one sequencing platform. Class I and class II HLA loci were covered by the typing at four-digit resolution. The number of donors typed differed by locus, with roughly 629-640 for A, B, C, DRB1 and DQB1, 522 for DQA1, 600 to 610 for DPA1, and 472 for DPB1. Several DR-DQ haplotypes were handled as single units for association and clustering because linkage in the cohort was strong. On average, roughly 250,000 unique TCR beta nucleotide sequences were sequenced per donor among a few hundred genotyped donors of the cohort, with 15% to 20% of those sequences being non-productive. What the research found in general, with its limitations: In an earlier analysis of 500 to 650 of the donors, most TCR beta V segments appeared in productive rearrangements about 87% or about 30% of the time, broadly matching IMGT annotations. Most CMV-associated TCR beta chains appeared to be HLA-restricted in a later analysis, and the HLA associations seemed to be driven largely by CMV exposure. Because HLA typing was missing for some donors at each locus, association tests included only the typed subset. In a later genetic analysis, a missense DCLRE1C variant was associated with V-gene and J-gene trimming of TCR beta chains, and the association was replicated in an independent cohort. Presence/absence analyses assumed roughly uniform sequencing depth across donors, an assumption that may not hold. Because counts were too low, under 20 rarely observed V segments, including chromosome 9 orphons, were left out of the earlier analysis of a few hundred of the donors. This cohort had only TCR beta chains sequenced, and the lack of alpha or paired-chain data limited which features could be detected. In a later analysis, HLA-associated TCR beta chains were found to be more clonally expanded and to have lower generation probabilities than equally common non-associated chains. In a later analysis, the rate of TCR association differed among HLA loci, with DRB1 alleles having the most associated TCRs and HLA-C alleles having the fewest. In both the original and validation cohorts, the classifier was reported to diagnose cytomegalovirus status with high specificity and sensitivity. Correlated functional status among segregating V segments might be attributable to linkage disequilibrium, but an unknown experimental factor could not be ruled out. A few of the identified cytomegalovirus-associated TCR beta chains were confirmed in vitro to be specific for cytomegalovirus antigens. The sequencing pipeline was judged likely to have produced a cluster of highly shared sequence variants as a technical artifact. The 87-base-pair reads could not distinguish some IMGT-functional V segments, including TRBV6-2 and TRBV6-3, so those segments were excluded. A total of fewer than 200 TCR beta chains were listed by the study as associated with cytomegalovirus. Several of the top co-occurrence clusters appeared to be linked to parvovirus B19, influenza, CMV and Epstein-Barr virus, according to a later analysis. CMV serostatus was the only immune exposure information available for the cohort. According to the authors, the approach could potentially be generalized to other disease states and immunological phenotypes. A later analysis associated about 17,000 TCR beta sequences with specific HLA alleles at a false discovery rate of 0.05. Most TCR sequences were observed very rarely across donors, whereas some public TCRs were present in many individuals. A further reported finding was that TCR beta sequences accurately predicted the HLA-A and HLA-B alleles for most subjects in the first cohort. In a later genetic analysis, fewer N-insertions in productive TCRs were reported among donors in an Asian-associated ancestry cluster than the roughly 700-donor mean. When HLA alleles, especially DR and DQ, strongly co-occurred, TCR associations were difficult to assign to individual alleles.

With respect to this clone: Its antigen is unknown. Base qualities are missing; no much larger clone stands one base away.

The germline V gene encodes CDR1 SGDLS and CDR2 YYNGEE. V ends up 3 bases short and J 3 bases short, with an unmatched junction base count of 2. The CDR3 measures 14 amino acids from cysteine to phenylalanine. Only the CDR3 region is kept as DNA, spanning 42 bases read in frame from base 1. The library was prepared using the immunoSEQ multiplex PCR assay. A mixture of 60 forward primers for TCR Vbeta segments and 13 reverse primers for TCR Jbeta segments was used in the multiplex PCR. A multiplex PCR assay on genomic DNA amplified the CDR3 region of rearranged TCR beta genes. On the Illumina HiSeq System, the amplified TCR beta libraries were sequenced as 87-base-pair reads. The study's processing was this. Across the 500 to 750 repertoires, a later analysis counted roughly 84 million unique TCR beta chains, 9.5 million to 13 million of which were shared by at least two donors. To remove PCR and sequencing errors, raw reads were error-corrected and collapsed into unique sequences using a nearest-neighbor algorithm that merged closely related sequences. CDR3 sequences were aligned to IMGT reference sequences to assign V, D and J gene segments. For a sequence to be retained, a match of at least six nucleotides to both a V gene segment and a J gene segment was required. Rearrangements were classified as productive when the CDR3 lacked stop codons and remained in frame with V and J, and all other rearrangements were classified as non-productive. Following IMGT convention, CDR3 was defined as the stretch from the second conserved V-encoded cysteine up to the conserved J-encoded phenylalanine. The earlier analysis of 500 to 650 of the donors excluded any sequence lacking an unambiguous match to a single V gene segment. In an earlier analysis of 587 of the donors, V segments were called functional above 56.7% productive rearrangements and were called segregating when the between-donor standard deviation exceeded 5%. A statistical classification framework was built for diagnosing cytomegalovirus status from the catalog of TCR beta chain sequences. In a later analysis, V and J genes were assigned by comparing TCR nucleotide sequences against IMGT/GENE-DB human TR gene sequences. Using the TCRdist pipeline, a later analysis assigned CDR3 sequences along with most-parsimonious VDJ recombination scenarios. In a later analysis, each TCR beta chain was defined by its CDR3 amino acid sequence together with its V-gene family, and reads without a unique V-gene family were excluded. As a way to deal with suspected cross-contamination and a sequencing artifact, a later analysis dropped 450 to 700 nucleotide sequences that were highly shared and had low generation probability. For each public chain, a later analysis derived a clonal expansion index from normalized ranks of inferred template counts within each repertoire. In a later analysis, generation probabilities were computed with a VDJ recombination model fitted to out-of-frame rearrangements, and the resulting probabilities were checked against IGoR. Hypergeometric tests were used in a later analysis to score TCR-TCR, TCR-HLA and TCR-CMV co-occurrence, with a repertoire-size bias correction applied to the TCR pairs. In a later analysis, false discovery rates were estimated by permuting HLA or CMV assignments 20 times. In a later analysis, co-occurring TCRs were grouped with DBSCAN, and TCRdist sequence similarity was added when clustering was performed within HLA-allele-positive subsets. Repertoires with fewer than 30,000 or more than 120,000 public chains, plus five repertoires with anomalous nucleotide sharing, were excluded from co-occurrence clustering. Sourced from immuneACCESS, this table was stored by TCRdb with only in-frame sequences that have V and J called. A share of the clones is absent; for the studies checked, an unresolved V gene accounts for under half, and the remainder has no known explanation. The DNA was the basis for D and trimming; V, J and clone size are from that table. The sample profile shows about 200,000 clones; 75% to 90% of them were found once. 2.7% of the sample lies in the top ten.

The cohort was made up of 500 to 850 healthy bone marrow donors. Cohort members were all nominally healthy when sampled, although unrecorded immune exposures were likely present. The donor tested CMV seronegative and was one of the 352 seronegative cohort members. Every donor gave a peripheral blood sample, and the peripheral blood mononuclear cells from that sample were used for TCR beta sequencing. Genomic DNA extraction from the blood cell samples was performed with the Qiagen DNeasy Blood Extraction Kit. Sequencing was done on a sample of PBMCs. The receptor chain draws on TRBV9 and TRBJ2-1; 8 bases in the junction line up with TRBD1. The origin of this receptor is a woman in her 40s in good health and CMV-seronegative. The CDR3 region reads CASSADRVYNEQFF. The DNA is as follows: TGTGCCAGCAGCGCGGACAGGGTCTACAATGAGCAGTTCTTC.